The 2 T cell receptor beta chains listed next were all sequenced from one sample in a study of beta chain features in type 1 diabetes (dated by TCRdb to the late 2010s). Library creation used the immunoSEQ multiplex PCR assay. All of the isolated RNA was reverse transcribed with the High Capacity cDNA Reverse Transcription Kit, so expressed TCRB transcripts were sequenced. TCRdb carries this immuneACCESS record with in-frame sequences only. Its versions omit some clonotypes, under half of them owing to an unresolved V gene in the studies checked, with the rest unexplained. A total of over 350,000 clones appear in this sample, approximately 15% of them only once. 0.019% of the sample is held by the ten biggest clonotypes. Sequencing was carried out using naive CD4+ T cells from blood. The cell subset or site tag for this specimen amounts to: true naive CD4+ T cells. The origin of the receptors is a woman under 30 in good health.

The chain is built from TRBV19 and TRBJ2-1; D not resolved. The CDR3 extends over 12 amino acids. The V gene lost 6 bases and the J gene lost 8 bases, with 11 bases spanning the gap. Germline V gives CDR1 LNHDA, CDR2 SQIVND (reference sequence). This CDR3 is CASRVGVDEQFF. The CDR3 bases are TGTGCCAGTAGGGTAGGAGTGGATGAGCAGTTCTTC.

The sample holds a few counts of this clone. J is TRBJ1-2 and V is TRBV29-1; D remains ambiguous. The CDR3 sequence is 11 residues long. Germline assignment: CDR1 SQVTM and CDR2 ANQGSEA. V was trimmed by 5 bases and J by 8 bases, leaving 12 bases between them. The CDR3 here is CSVNSQAGYTF. CDR3 in DNA: TGCAGCGTTAACTCCCAAGCGGGCTACACCTTC.